This T cell receptor beta chain was found in a study of breast tumors, draining lymph nodes, adjacent tissues. At least ten counts were recorded for this clonotype. TCRdb passed the multiplex PCR reads through MiXCR, listing each CDR3 protein once. The sample records 66,000 or so distinct CDR3 sequences, less than 45% being singletons. CDR1 LNHDA and CDR2 SQIVND come from the germline V gene (reference sequence). The CDR3 spans 17 residues. With 3 bases clipped from V and 6 bases from J, the junction kept 5 bases outside the gene matches. The TCR comes from a female donor with breast cancer. Some clones in this sample may be carry-over from other donors' samples. The chain has TRBV19 and TRBJ2-1; TRBD2 aligns across 16 bases. Sequencing used breast tumor tissue. In nucleotides, the CDR3 is TGTGCCAGTAGTATCCCGGGACTAGCGGGAGGGTTCAATGAGCAGTTCTTC. Protein product: CASSIPGLAGGFNEQFF. The full variable domain, its missing parts supplied by reference TRBV19 and TRBJ2-1, is DGGITQSPKYLFRKEGQNVTLSCEQNLNHDAMYWYRQDPGQGLRLIYYSQIVNDFQKGDIAEGYSVSREKKESFPLTVTSAQKNPTAFYLCASSIPGLAGGFNEQFFGPGTRLTVL.